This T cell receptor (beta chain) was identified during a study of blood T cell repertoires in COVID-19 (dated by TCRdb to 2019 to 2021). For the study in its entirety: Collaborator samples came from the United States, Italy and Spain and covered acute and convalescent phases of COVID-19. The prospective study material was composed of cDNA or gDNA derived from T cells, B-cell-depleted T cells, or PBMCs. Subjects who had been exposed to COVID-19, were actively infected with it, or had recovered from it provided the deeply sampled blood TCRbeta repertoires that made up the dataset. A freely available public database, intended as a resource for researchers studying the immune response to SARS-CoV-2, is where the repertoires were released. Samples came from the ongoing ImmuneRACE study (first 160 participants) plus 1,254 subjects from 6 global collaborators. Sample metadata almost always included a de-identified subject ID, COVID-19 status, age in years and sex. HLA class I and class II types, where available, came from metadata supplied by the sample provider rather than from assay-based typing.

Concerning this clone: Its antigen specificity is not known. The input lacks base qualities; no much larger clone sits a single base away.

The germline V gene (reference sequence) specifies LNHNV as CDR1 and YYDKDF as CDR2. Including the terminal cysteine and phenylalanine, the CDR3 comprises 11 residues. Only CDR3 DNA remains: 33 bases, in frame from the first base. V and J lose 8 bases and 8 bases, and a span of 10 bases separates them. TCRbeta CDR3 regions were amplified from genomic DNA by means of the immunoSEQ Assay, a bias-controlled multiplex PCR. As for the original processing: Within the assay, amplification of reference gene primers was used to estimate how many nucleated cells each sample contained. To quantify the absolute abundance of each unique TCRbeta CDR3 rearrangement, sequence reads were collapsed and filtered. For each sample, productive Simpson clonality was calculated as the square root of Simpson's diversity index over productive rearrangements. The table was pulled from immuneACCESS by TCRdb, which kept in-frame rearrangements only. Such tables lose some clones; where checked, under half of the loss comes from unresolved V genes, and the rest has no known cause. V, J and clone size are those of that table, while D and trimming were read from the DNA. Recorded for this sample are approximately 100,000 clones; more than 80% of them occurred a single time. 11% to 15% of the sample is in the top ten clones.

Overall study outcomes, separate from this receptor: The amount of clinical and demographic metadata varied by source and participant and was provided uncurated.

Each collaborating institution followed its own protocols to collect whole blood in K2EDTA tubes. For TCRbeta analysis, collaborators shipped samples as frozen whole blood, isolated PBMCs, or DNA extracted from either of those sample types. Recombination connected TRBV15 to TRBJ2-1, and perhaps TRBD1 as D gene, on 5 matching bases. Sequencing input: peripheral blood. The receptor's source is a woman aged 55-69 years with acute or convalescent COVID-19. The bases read TGTGCCACCTCTAAAGGGGATGAGCAGTTCTTC. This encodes CATSKGDEQFF.